The T cell receptor (beta chain) under discussion was sequenced for a study of OX40 agonist ivuxolimab in advanced cancers. Study at large: Among those enrolled, mean age was 60 years (range roughly 20 to 80) and approximately 80% were male.

The table came from immunoSEQ multiplex PCR; TCRdb's copy has only in-frame clones and leaves some out. The sample shows under 100,000 clones, more than 70% of them seen only once. The CDR3 extends over 11 amino acids. Trimming took 6 bases from V and 7 from J, leaving 10 bases between them. Germline V lookup: CDR1 ENHRY, CDR2 SYGVKD. As for this clone: Its antigen is as yet unknown.

Study-wide results and limits: Among the least clonally expanded were partial responders at 0.1-3.0 mg/kg. CD8+ T cells were the subset that, on average, had more expanded clones than CD4+.

Sequencing used CD4+ or CD8+ T cells sorted from blood, obtained in a trial of the OX40 agonist ivuxolimab. This chain joins TRBV10-3 and TRBJ2-7; a possible D gene is TRBD2 (5 bases). This TCR came from an adult with an advanced solid tumor such as melanoma, head and neck, liver or kidney cancer. The CDR3: CAIRELGEQYF. In DNA form, the CDR3 reads TGTGCCATCAGGGAACTAGGGGAGCAGTACTTC.